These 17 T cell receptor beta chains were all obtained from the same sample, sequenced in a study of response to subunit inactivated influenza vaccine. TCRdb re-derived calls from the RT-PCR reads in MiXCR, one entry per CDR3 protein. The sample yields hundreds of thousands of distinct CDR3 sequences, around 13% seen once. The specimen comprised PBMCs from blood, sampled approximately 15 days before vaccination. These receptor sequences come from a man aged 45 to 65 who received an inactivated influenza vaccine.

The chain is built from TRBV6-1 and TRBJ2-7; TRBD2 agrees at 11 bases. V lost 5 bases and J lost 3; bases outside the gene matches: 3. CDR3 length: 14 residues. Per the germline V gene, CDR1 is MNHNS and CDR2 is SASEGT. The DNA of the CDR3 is TGTGCCAGCAGTCGGACTAGCGGGTACTACGAGCAGTACTTC. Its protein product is CASSRTSGYYEQYF.

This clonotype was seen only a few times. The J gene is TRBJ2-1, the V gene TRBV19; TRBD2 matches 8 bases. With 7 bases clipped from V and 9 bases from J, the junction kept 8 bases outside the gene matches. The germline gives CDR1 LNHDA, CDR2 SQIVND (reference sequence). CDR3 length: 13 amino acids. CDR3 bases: TGTGCCAGTACCCCCGGGACTAGTGGTGAGCAGTTCTTC. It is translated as CASTPGTSGEQFF.

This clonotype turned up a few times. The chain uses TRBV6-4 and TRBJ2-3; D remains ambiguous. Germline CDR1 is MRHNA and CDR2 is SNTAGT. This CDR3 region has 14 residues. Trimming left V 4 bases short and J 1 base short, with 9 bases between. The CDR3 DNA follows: TGTGCCAGCAGTGCTGAATTCGGCACAGATACGCAGTATTTT. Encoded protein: CASSAEFGTDTQYF.

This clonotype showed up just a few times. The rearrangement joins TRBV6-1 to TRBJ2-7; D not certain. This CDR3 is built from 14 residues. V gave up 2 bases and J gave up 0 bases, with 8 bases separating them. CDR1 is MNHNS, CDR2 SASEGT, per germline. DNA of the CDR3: TGTGCCAGCAGTGAACACTCCCTCTCCTACGAGCAGTACTTC. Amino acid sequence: CASSEHSLSYEQYF.

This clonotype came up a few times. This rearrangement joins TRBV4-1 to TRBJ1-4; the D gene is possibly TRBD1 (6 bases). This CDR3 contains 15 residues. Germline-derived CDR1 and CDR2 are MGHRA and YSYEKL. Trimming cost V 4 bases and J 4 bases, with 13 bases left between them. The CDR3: CASSRNRALNEKLFF. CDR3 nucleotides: TGCGCCAGCAGCCGTAACAGGGCGCTTAATGAAAAACTGTTTTTT.

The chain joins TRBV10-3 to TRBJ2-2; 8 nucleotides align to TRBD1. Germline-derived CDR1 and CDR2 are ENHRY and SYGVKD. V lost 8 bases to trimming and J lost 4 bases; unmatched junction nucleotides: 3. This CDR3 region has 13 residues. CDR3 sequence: CAIRQGSTGELFF. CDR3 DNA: TGTGCCATCCGACAGGGGAGCACCGGGGAGCTGTTTTTT.

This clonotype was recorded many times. CDR3 amino acids: CASSLASFNYGYTF. The CDR3 DNA is TGTGCCAGCAGCTTAGCGTCCTTTAACTATGGCTACACCTTC. The chain combines TRBV7-2 with TRBJ1-2; D gene uncertain. The CDR3 runs to 14 residues. Germline V gene data show CDR1 as SGHTA and CDR2 as FQGNSA. The V end lost 0 bases, the J end lost 1 base, and 6 bases lay between the germline ends.

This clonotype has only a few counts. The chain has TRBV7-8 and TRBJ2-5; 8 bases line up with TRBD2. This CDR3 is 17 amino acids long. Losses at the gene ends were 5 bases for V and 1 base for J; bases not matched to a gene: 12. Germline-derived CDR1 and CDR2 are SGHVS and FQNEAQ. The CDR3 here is CASSQRYLAGLQETQYF. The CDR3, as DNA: TGTGCCAGCAGCCAACGGTATTTAGCGGGGCTCCAAGAGACCCAGTACTTC.

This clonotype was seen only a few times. For the CDR3, the DNA is TGTGCCAGCAGCGCAGGGGGGGGCGCAGATACGCAGTATTTT. Amino acids: CASSAGGGADTQYF. This chain connects TRBV9 to TRBJ2-3; the D gene could be TRBD1 or TRBD2 (7 bases each). The CDR3 runs 14 residues. V was cut by 3 bases and J by 4 bases, with 12 bases left in between. Germline V gives CDR1 SGDLS, CDR2 YYNGEE.

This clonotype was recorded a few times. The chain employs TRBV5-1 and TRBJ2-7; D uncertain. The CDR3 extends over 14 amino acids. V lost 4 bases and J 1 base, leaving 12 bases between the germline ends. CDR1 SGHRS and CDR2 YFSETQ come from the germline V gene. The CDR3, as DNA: TGCGCCAGCAGCCCTACCGATGGGTCCTACGAGCAGTACTTC. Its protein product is CASSPTDGSYEQYF.

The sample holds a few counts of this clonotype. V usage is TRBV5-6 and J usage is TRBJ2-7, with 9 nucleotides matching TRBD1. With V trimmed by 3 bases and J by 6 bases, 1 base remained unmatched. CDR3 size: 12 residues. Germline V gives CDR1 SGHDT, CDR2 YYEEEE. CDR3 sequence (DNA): TGTGCCAGCAGCTCGACAGGGGGCGAGCAGTACTTC. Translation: CASSSTGGEQYF. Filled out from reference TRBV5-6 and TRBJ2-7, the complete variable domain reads DAGVTQSPTHLIKTRGQQVTLRCSPKSGHDTVSWYQQALGQGPQFIFQYYEEEERQRGNFPDRFSGHQFPNYSSELNVNALLLGDSALYLCASSSTGGEQYFGPGTRLTVT.

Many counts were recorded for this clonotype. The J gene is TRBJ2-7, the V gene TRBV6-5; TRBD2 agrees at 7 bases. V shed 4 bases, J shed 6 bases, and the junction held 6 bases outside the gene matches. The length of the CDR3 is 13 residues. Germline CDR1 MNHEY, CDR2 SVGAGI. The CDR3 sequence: CASSWGGTGEQYF. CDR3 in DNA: TGTGCCAGCAGTTGGGGGGGGACCGGCGAGCAGTACTTC.

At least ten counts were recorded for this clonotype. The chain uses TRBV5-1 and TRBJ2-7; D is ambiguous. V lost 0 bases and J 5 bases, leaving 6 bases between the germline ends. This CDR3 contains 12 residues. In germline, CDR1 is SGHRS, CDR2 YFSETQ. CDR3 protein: CASSLALDEQYF. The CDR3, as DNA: TGCGCCAGCAGCTTGGCCCTAGACGAGCAGTACTTC.

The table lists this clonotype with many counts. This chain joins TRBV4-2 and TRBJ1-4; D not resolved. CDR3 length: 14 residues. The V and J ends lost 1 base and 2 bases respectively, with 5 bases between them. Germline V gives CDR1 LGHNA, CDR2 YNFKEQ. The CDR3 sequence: CASSQGGTNEKLFF. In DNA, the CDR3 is TGTGCCAGCAGCCAAGGGGGTACTAATGAAAAACTGTTTTTT.

CDR3 region: CATSRGRTGELFF. CDR3 in DNA: TGTGCCACCAGCAGGGGTCGCACCGGGGAGCTGTTTTTT. The chain has TRBV24-1 and TRBJ2-2, with D maybe TRBD1 (6 bases). Trimming left V 7 bases short and J 4 bases short, with 9 bases between. CDR3 length: 13 amino acids. Germline loops: CDR1 KGHDR, CDR2 SFDVKD.

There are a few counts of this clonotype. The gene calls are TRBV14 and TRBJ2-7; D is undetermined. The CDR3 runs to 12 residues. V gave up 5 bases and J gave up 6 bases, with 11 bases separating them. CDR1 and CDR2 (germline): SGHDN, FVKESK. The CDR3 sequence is CASSYRPSEQYF. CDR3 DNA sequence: TGTGCCAGCAGCTATAGACCCAGCGAGCAGTACTTC.

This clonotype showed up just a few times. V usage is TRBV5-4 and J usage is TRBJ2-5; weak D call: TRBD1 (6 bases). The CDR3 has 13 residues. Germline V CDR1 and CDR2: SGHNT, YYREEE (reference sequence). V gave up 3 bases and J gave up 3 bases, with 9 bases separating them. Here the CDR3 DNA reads TGTGCCAGCAGCTACCGGGACAAAGAGACCCAGTACTTC. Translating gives CASSYRDKETQYF.